This section outlines one TCR beta chain sequence together with its context. What it binds is unknown. Sample-barcoded 5' priming and a J-beta primer mix drove a second PCR of about 7 to 12 cycles. Every cDNA was tagged by a template-switch adaptor with 12 random nucleotides. TCRdb processed the 5' RACE reads anew with MiXCR; each CDR3 protein has one entry. This sample has 1.5 million to 2 million distinct CDR3 sequences; over 25% occur once, and the top ten carry approximately 7.7%. The data stem from a study of blood T cells in healthy people across ages. Whole-study findings and limits: TCR beta diversity was tightly associated with the proportion of naive T cells. Roughly linearly, TCR beta diversity per million T cells fell as age increased. Because sorting was not performed, PBMCs prevented conclusive naive versus antigen-experienced comparison.

CDR1 and CDR2 from the germline V gene are MNHEY and SVGEGT. There are 14 residues in the CDR3. J gave up 9 bases and V 5 bases, and 3 bases lay outside the gene matches. The source material was blood. The sequence was collected from a woman in her thirties in good health. The V call is TRBV6-2 or TRBV6-3, the J call TRBJ2-1, with 14 bases aligning to TRBD2. CDR3 sequence: CASSRLAGGLEQFF. CDR3 sequence (DNA): TGTGCCAGCAGTCGACTAGCGGGAGGGCTTGAGCAGTTCTTC.